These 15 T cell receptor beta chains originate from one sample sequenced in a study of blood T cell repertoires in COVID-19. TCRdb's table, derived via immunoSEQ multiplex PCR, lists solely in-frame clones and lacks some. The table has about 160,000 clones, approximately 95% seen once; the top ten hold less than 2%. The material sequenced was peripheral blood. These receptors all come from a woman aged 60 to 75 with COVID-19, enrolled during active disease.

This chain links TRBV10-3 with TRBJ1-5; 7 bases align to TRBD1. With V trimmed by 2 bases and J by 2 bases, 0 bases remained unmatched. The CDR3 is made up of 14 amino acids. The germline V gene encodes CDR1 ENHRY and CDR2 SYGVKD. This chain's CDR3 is CAISETGGNQPQHF. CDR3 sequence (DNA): TGTGCCATCAGTGAGACAGGGGGCAATCAGCCCCAGCATTTT.

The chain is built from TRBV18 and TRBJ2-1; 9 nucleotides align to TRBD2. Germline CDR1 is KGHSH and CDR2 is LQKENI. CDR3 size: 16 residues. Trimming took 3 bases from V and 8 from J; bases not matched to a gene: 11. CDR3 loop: CASSPMVGGGADEQFF. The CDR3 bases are TGTGCCAGCTCACCCATGGTGGGCGGGGGGGCGGATGAGCAGTTCTTC.

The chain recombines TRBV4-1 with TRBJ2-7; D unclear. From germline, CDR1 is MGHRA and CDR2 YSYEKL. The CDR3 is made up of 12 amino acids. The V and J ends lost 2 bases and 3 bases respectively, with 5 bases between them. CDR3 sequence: CASSQHGYEQYF. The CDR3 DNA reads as TGCGCCAGCAGCCAACACGGCTACGAGCAGTACTTC.

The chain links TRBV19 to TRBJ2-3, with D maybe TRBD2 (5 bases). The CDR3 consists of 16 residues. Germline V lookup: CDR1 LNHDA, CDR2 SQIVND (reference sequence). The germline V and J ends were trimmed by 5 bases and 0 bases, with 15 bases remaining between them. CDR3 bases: TGTGCCAGTAGTCGCGGCAGCGCGGGTAGCACAGATACGCAGTATTTT. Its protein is CASSRGSAGSTDTQYF.

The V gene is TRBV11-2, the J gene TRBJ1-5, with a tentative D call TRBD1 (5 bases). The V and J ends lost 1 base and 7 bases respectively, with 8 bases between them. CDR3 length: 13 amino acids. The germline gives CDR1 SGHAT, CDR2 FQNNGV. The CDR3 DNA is TGTGCCAGCAGCTTAGCGCAGGGACAGCCCCAGCATTTT. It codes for CASSLAQGQPQHF.

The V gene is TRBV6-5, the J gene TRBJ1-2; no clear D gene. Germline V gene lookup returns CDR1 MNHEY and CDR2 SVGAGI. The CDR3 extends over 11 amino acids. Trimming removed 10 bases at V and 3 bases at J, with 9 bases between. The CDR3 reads CATRGDYGYTF. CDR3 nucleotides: TGTGCCACCCGAGGCGACTATGGCTACACCTTC.

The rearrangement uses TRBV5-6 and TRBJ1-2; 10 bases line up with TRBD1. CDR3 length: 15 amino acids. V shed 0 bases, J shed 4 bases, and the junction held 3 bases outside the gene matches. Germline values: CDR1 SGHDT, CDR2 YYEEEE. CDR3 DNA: TGTGCCAGCAGCTTGGGGGACAGGGGTATCTATGGCTACACCTTC. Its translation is CASSLGDRGIYGYTF.

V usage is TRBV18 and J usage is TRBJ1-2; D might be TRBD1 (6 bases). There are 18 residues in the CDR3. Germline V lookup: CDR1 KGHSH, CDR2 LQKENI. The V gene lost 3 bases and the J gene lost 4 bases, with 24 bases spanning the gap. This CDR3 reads CASSPASDRLPGGYGYTF. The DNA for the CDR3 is TGTGCCAGCTCACCGGCATCAGACAGGCTGCCGGGGGGCTATGGCTACACCTTC.

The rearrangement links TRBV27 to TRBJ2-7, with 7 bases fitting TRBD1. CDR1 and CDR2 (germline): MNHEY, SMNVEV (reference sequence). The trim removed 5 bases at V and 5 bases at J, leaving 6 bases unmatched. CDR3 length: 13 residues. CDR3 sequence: CASSRGTADEQYF. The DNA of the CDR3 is TGTGCCAGCAGTCGAGGGACAGCGGACGAGCAGTACTTC.

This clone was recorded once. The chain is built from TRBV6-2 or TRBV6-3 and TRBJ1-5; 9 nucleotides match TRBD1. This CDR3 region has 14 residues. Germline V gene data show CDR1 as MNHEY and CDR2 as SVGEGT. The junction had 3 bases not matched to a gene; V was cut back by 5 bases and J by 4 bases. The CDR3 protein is CASSRDRANQPQHF. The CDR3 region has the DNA TGTGCCAGCAGTCGGGACAGGGCTAATCAGCCCCAGCATTTT.

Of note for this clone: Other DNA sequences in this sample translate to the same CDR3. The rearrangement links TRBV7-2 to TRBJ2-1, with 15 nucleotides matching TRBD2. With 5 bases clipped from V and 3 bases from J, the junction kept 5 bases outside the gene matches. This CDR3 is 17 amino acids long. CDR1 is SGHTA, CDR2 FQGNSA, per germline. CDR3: CASSDPGLAGGYNEQFF. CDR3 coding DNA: TGTGCCAGCAGCGACCCGGGACTAGCGGGGGGCTACAATGAGCAGTTCTTC.

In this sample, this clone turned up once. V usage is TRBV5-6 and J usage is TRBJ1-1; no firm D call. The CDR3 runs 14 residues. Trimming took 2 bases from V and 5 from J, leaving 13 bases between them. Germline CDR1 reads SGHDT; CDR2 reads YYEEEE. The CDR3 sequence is CASSLHGVRTEAFF. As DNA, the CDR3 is TGTGCCAGCAGCTTACACGGAGTTAGGACTGAAGCTTTCTTT.

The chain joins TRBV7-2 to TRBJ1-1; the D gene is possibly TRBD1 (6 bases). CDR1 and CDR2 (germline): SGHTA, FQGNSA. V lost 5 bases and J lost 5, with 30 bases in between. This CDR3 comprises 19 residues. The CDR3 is CASSPQSGGQGHSRTEAFF. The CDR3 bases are TGTGCCAGCAGCCCGCAATCCGGGGGGCAGGGTCATAGTAGGACTGAAGCTTTCTTT. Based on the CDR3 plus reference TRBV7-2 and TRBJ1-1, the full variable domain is GAGVSQSPSNKVTEKGKDVELRCDPISGHTALYWYRQSLGQGLEFLIYFQGNSAPDKSGLPSDRFSAERTGGSVSTLTIQRTQQEDSAVYLCASSPQSGGQGHSRTEAFFGQGTRLTVV.

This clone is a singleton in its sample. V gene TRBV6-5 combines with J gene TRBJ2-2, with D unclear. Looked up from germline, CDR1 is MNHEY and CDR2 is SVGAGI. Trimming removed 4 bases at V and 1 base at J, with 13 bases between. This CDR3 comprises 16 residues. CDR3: CASSSPPTRNTGELFF. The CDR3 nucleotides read TGTGCCAGCAGTTCCCCCCCGACAAGGAACACCGGGGAGCTGTTTTTT.

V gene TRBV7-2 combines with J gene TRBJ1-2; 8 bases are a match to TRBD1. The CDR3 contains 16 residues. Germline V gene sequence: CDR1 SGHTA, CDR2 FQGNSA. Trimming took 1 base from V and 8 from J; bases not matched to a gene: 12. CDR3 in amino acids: CASSLVPGGTRGGYTF. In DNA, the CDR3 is TGTGCCAGCAGCTTAGTCCCAGGGGGCACGAGGGGAGGCTACACCTTC.